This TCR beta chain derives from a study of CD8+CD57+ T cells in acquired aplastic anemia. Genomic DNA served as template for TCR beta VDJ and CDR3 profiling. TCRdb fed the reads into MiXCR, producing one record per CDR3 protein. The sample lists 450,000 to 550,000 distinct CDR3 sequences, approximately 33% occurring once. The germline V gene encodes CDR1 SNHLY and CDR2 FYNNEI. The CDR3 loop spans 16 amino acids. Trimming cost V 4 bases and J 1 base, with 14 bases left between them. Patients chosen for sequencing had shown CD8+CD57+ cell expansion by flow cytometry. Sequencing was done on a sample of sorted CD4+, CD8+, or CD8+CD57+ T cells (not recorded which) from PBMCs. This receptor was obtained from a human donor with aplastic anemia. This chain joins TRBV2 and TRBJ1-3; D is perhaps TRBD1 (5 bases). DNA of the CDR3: TGTGCCAGCAGTGCGGACATATCACCGTCTGGAAACACCATATATTTT. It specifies CASSADISPSGNTIYF.